Listed here are 32 T cell receptor beta chains from one sample, sequenced in a study of T and B cells in COVID-19 patients. TRB was amplified from around 250-500 ng of blood genomic DNA. TRB rearrangements were amplified by multiplex PCR with BIOMED2 TRB-A/B primers. MiXCR was run by TCRdb on the multiplex PCR reads, yielding one entry per CDR3 protein. The sample consists of some 3,100 distinct CDR3 sequences, under 25% of them appearing once. The specimen was blood. The receptors shown here come from a human donor with active COVID-19.

The chain recombines TRBV6-5 with TRBJ2-1, with D maybe TRBD2 (5 bases). Trimming took off 8 bases at V and 6 bases at J, with 14 bases between the two ends. Looked up from germline, CDR1 is MNHEY and CDR2 is SVGAGI. CDR3 length equals 13 residues. The CDR3, as DNA: TGTGCCAGCGGGCTAGCTGGACCCAATGAGCAGTTCTTC. Amino acid sequence: CASGLAGPNEQFF.

Only a few counts were recorded for this clonotype. The chain joins TRBV4-3 to TRBJ2-1, with 7 nucleotides matching TRBD2. The germline CDR1 and CDR2 sequences are LGHNA and YSLEER. The V segment lost 4 bases and the J segment 9 bases; nucleotides outside the gene matches: 12. The CDR3 has 15 residues. The CDR3 bases are TGCGCCAGCAGCCCTATGGCGGGAGTTAATGGTGAGCAGTTCTTC. It specifies CASSPMAGVNGEQFF.

The chain is built from TRBV18 and TRBJ2-5; a possible D gene is TRBD1 (5 bases). The CDR3 loop spans 16 amino acids. V was shortened by 6 bases and J by 1 base, with 18 bases between the two germline ends. The germline gives CDR1 KGHSH, CDR2 LQKENI. CDR3 protein: CASSLYASGPQETQYF. In DNA, the CDR3 is TGTGCCAGCTCCCTTTACGCTTCAGGGCCCCAAGAGACCCAGTACTTC.

V usage is TRBV19 and J usage is TRBJ2-7, with TRBD2 matching 13 bases. CDR1 and CDR2 from the germline V gene are LNHDA and SQIVND (reference sequence). V gave up 4 bases and J gave up 7 bases; unmatched junction bases: 7. The CDR3 consists of 15 residues. CDR3: CASSTSGGLAGEQYF. In DNA, the CDR3 is TGTGCCAGTAGTACTTCTGGGGGACTAGCGGGAGAGCAGTACTTC.

This clonotype is medium-sized in the sample. The chain carries TRBV6-5 and TRBJ2-3; 13 nucleotides align to TRBD2. Germline CDR1 reads MNHEY; CDR2 reads SVGAGI. The CDR3 loop spans 16 amino acids. V lost 3 bases and J lost 4; bases outside the gene matches: 4. The CDR3 DNA reads as TGTGCCAGCAGTTATCCGGGACTAGCGGGGCCAGATACGCAGTATTTT. This translates into CASSYPGLAGPDTQYF.

This clonotype ranks as medium-sized (0.01 to 0.1%). The chain uses TRBV30 and TRBJ2-5; D remains unclear. Germline V gene data show CDR1 as GTSNPN and CDR2 as SVGIG (reference sequence). This CDR3 contains 14 residues. V was trimmed by 5 bases and J by 0 bases, leaving 13 bases between them. The CDR3 DNA follows: TGTGCCTGGGCGCACTTTTGGTACCAAGAGACCCAGTACTTC. Amino acids: CAWAHFWYQETQYF. Full variable domain (rest looked up from reference TRBV30 and TRBJ2-5): SQTIHQWPATLVQPVGSPLSLECTVEGTSNPNLYWYRQAAGRGLQLLFYSVGIGQISSEVPQNLSASRPQDRQFILSSKKLLLSDSGFYLCAWAHFWYQETQYFGPGTRLLVL.

Points on this clonotype: It may be a read error: a sequence one base away is much more abundant. This chain connects TRBV6-5 to TRBJ1-1; D possibly corresponds to TRBD1 (5 bases). Germline assignment: CDR1 MNHEY and CDR2 SVGAGI. This CDR3 has 14 residues. The CDR3 nucleotides read TGTGCCAGCAGCCCACAGTGGGGAGGGACTGAAGATTTCTTT. It encodes CASSPQWGGTEDFF.

The CDR3 DNA is TGTGCCAGCAGCTTTCCAGGACAGAACTATGGCTACACCTTC. Translating it yields CASSFPGQNYGYTF. The V call is TRBV5-4, the J call TRBJ1-2, with a weak D call TRBD1 (6 bases). Germline loops: CDR1 SGHNT, CDR2 YYREEE (reference sequence). This CDR3 is 14 amino acids long. Trimming took off 2 bases at V and 2 bases at J, with 10 bases between the two ends.

This clonotype rates as medium-sized. The rearrangement links TRBV19 to TRBJ1-4; weak D call: TRBD1 (6 bases). CDR1 and CDR2 (germline): LNHDA, SQIVND (reference sequence). Trimming pared 6 bases from V and 7 bases from J, leaving 12 bases between. The CDR3 loop spans 13 amino acids. In DNA, the CDR3 is TGTGCCAGTAGAATGGGGGCGGGTGAAAAACTGTTTTTT. It codes for CASRMGAGEKLFF.

Relative to its sample, this clonotype is medium-sized (0.01 to 0.1%). The rearrangement joins TRBV24-1 to TRBJ2-3; 7 nucleotides match TRBD1. From germline, CDR1 is KGHDR and CDR2 SFDVKD. This CDR3 region has 17 residues. V lost 1 base, J lost 4 bases, and 10 bases stayed unmatched. CDR3 sequence (DNA): TGTGCCACCAGTGATTTCCTTGAAGGGGGCCAACCAGATACGCAGTATTTT. Translating it yields CATSDFLEGGQPDTQYF.

V gene TRBV7-9 combines with J gene TRBJ1-5; 10 bases fit TRBD1. Germline CDR1 and CDR2: SEHNR and FQNEAQ (reference sequence). J gave up 8 bases and V 5 bases, and 6 bases lay outside the gene matches. The CDR3 has 14 amino acids. The CDR3 coding sequence is TGTGCCAGCAGCCGGGACAGGGGAACAGAGCCCCAGCATTTT. Translation gives CASSRDRGTEPQHF.

By share, this clonotype ranks as large. The chain carries TRBV29-1 and TRBJ1-4; D remains unclear. The CDR3 loop spans 14 amino acids. Trimming stripped 4 bases from V and 8 bases from J, with 17 bases between. CDR1 is SQVTM, CDR2 ANQGSEA, per germline. Written as DNA, the CDR3 is TGCAGCGTTGTAGTAATGGCTCTTGGGGAAAAACTGTTTTTT. Residues: CSVVVMALGEKLFF.

This clonotype is medium-sized. The chain links TRBV18 to TRBJ1-4, with 10 bases fitting TRBD1. CDR3 length equals 16 residues. V gave up 4 bases and J gave up 1 base; unmatched junction bases: 3. Germline CDR1 is KGHSH and CDR2 is LQKENI. In DNA form, the CDR3 reads TGTGCCAGCTCACGCGACAGGGGGCTAACTAATGAAAAACTGTTTTTT. Amino acids: CASSRDRGLTNEKLFF.

J is TRBJ2-2 and V is TRBV5-1; D perhaps matches TRBD1 (8 bases). Germline V gene data show CDR1 as SGHRS and CDR2 as YFSETQ. The CDR3 extends over 15 amino acids. The V end lost 4 bases, the J end lost 3 bases, and 13 bases lay between the germline ends. The CDR3 protein is CASSRTGRDTGELFF. The CDR3 DNA sequence: TGCGCCAGCAGCCGGACAGGGAGGGACACCGGGGAGCTGTTTTTT.

This clonotype was observed a handful of times. The chain couples TRBV15 to TRBJ2-1; 16 bases agree with TRBD2. The germline V gene has CDR1 LNHNV and CDR2 YYDKDF (reference sequence). The ends lost 3 bases at V and 8 bases at J; junction bases unmatched: 13. The CDR3 contains 19 residues. CDR3 loop: CATSSTPGLAGGRGYEQFF. CDR3 nucleotide sequence: TGTGCCACCAGCAGTACCCCGGGACTAGCGGGAGGGCGGGGGTATGAGCAGTTCTTC.

This clonotype has only a few counts. The J gene is TRBJ2-7, the V gene TRBV20-1; 8 nucleotides line up with TRBD2. Germline CDR1 reads DFQATT; CDR2 reads SNEGSKA (reference sequence). This CDR3 spans 15 amino acids. V gave up 3 bases and J gave up 2 bases; unmatched junction bases: 9. In nucleotides, the CDR3 is TGCAGTGCTAGTTCACCGCGGGAGGCCACCTACGAGCAGTACTTC. This sequence encodes CSASSPREATYEQYF.

In this sample, this clonotype is large. CDR3 in DNA: TGTGCCTGGAGTGTAGGGTCCTACAATGAGCAGTTCTTC. Translating gives CAWSVGSYNEQFF. The V and J genes are TRBV30 and TRBJ2-1; D is unresolved. Per germline, CDR1 GTSNPN and CDR2 SVGIG (reference sequence). V shed 0 bases and J shed 1 base, with 4 bases lying between them. CDR3 length: 13 residues. The full variable domain, its missing parts supplied by reference TRBV30 and TRBJ2-1, is SQTIHQWPATLVQPVGSPLSLECTVEGTSNPNLYWYRQAAGRGLQLLFYSVGIGQISSEVPQNLSASRPQDRQFILSSKKLLLSDSGFYLCAWSVGSYNEQFFGPGTRLTVL.

Regarding this clonotype: Compared with germline, one end of the junction differs, possibly owing to a read error. The gene calls are TRBV5-1 and TRBJ1-5, with a weak D call TRBD1 (5 bases). The germline gives CDR1 SGHRS, CDR2 YFSETQ. This CDR3 has 14 amino acids. Written as DNA, the CDR3 is TGTGCCAGCAGCTTGGCGGGGGTGAATCAGCCCCAGCATTTT. Translation gives CASSLAGVNQPQHF.

With respect to this clonotype: Given a much more abundant clone one base away, this may be a read error. V gene TRBV13 combines with J gene TRBJ2-1; either TRBD1 or TRBD2 may fit D (5 bases each). Germline V gene lookup returns CDR1 PRHDT and CDR2 FYEKMQ (reference sequence). The CDR3 extends over 14 amino acids. Trimming took off 5 bases at V and 4 bases at J, with 12 bases between the two ends. The CDR3 loop is CASSRDGEYNEQFF. The CDR3 nucleotides are TGTGCCAGCAGCCGGGACGGCGAATACAATGAGCAGTTCTTC.

This clonotype counts as medium-sized (0.01 to 0.1%). The V gene is TRBV19, the J gene TRBJ1-1; D is perhaps TRBD1 (6 bases). CDR3 length: 18 residues. CDR1 and CDR2 from the germline V gene are LNHDA and SQIVND (reference sequence). Trimming cost V 1 base and J 3 bases, with 21 bases left between them. The CDR3 loop is CASSIGVLGGLYDTEAFF. CDR3 in DNA: TGTGCCAGTAGTATAGGTGTCTTGGGGGGGCTTTATGACACTGAAGCTTTCTTT.

Relative to its sample, this clonotype is medium-sized (0.01 to 0.1%). V gene TRBV30 combines with J gene TRBJ1-5; 7 positions match TRBD1. Trimming cost V 5 bases and J 7 bases; bases outside gene matches: 14. Germline assignment: CDR1 GTSNPN and CDR2 SVGIG (reference sequence). This CDR3 region has 15 residues. CDR3: CAWGREDRVWQPQHF. The CDR3 DNA follows: TGTGCCTGGGGCCGTGAAGACAGGGTTTGGCAGCCCCAGCATTTT.

This CDR3 is CASSRSGGEAFF. The CDR3 coding sequence is TGTGCCAGCAGCCGTAGCGGGGGGGAAGCTTTCTTT. The chain employs TRBV6-5 and TRBJ1-1; tentatively, D is TRBD1 (5 bases). CDR3 length: 12 residues. Trimming left V 6 bases short and J 8 bases short, with 13 bases between. Germline V lookup: CDR1 MNHEY, CDR2 SVGAGI.

This clonotype is medium-sized within its sample. The chain couples TRBV30 to TRBJ2-2; 13 nucleotides align to TRBD2. Losses at the gene ends were 0 bases for V and 7 bases for J; bases not matched to a gene: 5. Per the germline V gene, CDR1 is GTSNPN and CDR2 is SVGIG (reference sequence). This CDR3 has 16 residues. The DNA of the CDR3 is TGTGCCTGGAGTGTAAGACTAGCGGGAGGATACGGGGAGCTGTTTTTT. Its protein is CAWSVRLAGGYGELFF.

This clonotype is labeled as medium-sized (0.01 to 0.1%). This chain joins TRBV30 and TRBJ2-5; no reliable D call. The length of the CDR3 is 17 residues. Trimming left V 3 bases short and J 4 bases short, with 24 bases between. The germline gives CDR1 GTSNPN, CDR2 SVGIG (reference sequence). This CDR3 reads CAWSVFTPGWLTETQYF. CDR3 bases: TGTGCCTGGAGCGTCTTTACTCCTGGGTGGCTTACAGAGACCCAGTACTTC.

This clonotype was counted between two and nine times. The chain employs TRBV6-5 and TRBJ2-7, with TRBD1 identical over 8 bases. The J segment lost 0 bases and the V segment lost 6 bases, leaving 13 bases of the junction unmatched. Germline V gene lookup returns CDR1 MNHEY and CDR2 SVGAGI. The CDR3 spans 17 residues. The CDR3 loop is CASRYRGEYQSSYEQYF. The CDR3, as DNA: TGTGCCAGCAGGTACAGGGGGGAGTACCAAAGCTCCTACGAGCAGTACTTC.

This clonotype is labeled medium-sized. The rearrangement links TRBV19 to TRBJ1-5; D perhaps matches TRBD1 (6 bases). Germline V gives CDR1 LNHDA, CDR2 SQIVND (reference sequence). This CDR3 spans 15 amino acids. V gave up 6 bases and J gave up 3 bases, with 15 bases separating them. CDR3 nucleotides: TGTGCCAGTAGCGGCCGGGACATCATCAATCAGCCCCAGCATTTT. Translation gives CASSGRDIINQPQHF.

By share, this clonotype counts as medium-sized. The chain carries TRBV19 and TRBJ1-2; no firm D call. This CDR3 comprises 16 residues. The germline gives CDR1 LNHDA, CDR2 SQIVND (reference sequence). Trimming left V 1 base short and J 6 bases short, with 18 bases between. CDR3 amino acids: CASSIASPLGSNGYTF. CDR3 DNA: TGTGCCAGTAGTATAGCCTCCCCCTTAGGGAGCAATGGCTACACCTTC.

The genes are TRBV11-2 and TRBJ2-7; 8 bases align to TRBD1. Germline values: CDR1 SGHAT, CDR2 FQNNGV. Trimming at V came to 11 bases and at J to 5 bases, leaving 11 bases not matched to a gene. This CDR3 spans 13 amino acids. CDR3 loop: CACGTGGINEQYF. The CDR3 bases are TGTGCCTGCGGAACAGGGGGAATAAACGAGCAGTACTTC.

By sample share, this clonotype is large. The V and J genes are TRBV29-1 and TRBJ2-1; no clear D gene. This CDR3 has 11 amino acids. Trimming removed 6 bases from V and 0 bases from J, with 3 bases in between. Germline V gives CDR1 SQVTM, CDR2 ANQGSEA. CDR3 nucleotide sequence: TGCAGCGTCACCTCCTACAATGAGCAGTTCTTC. It translates to CSVTSYNEQFF.

The chain recombines TRBV5-1 with TRBJ2-3; D may be TRBD1 or TRBD2 (6 bases each). The length of the CDR3 is 16 residues. The V end was cut by 0 bases, the J end by 6 bases, with 17 bases between. The V gene's germline CDR1 is SGHRS and CDR2 YFSETQ. Here the CDR3 reads CASSLAVTGRGDTQYF. CDR3 DNA: TGCGCCAGCAGCTTGGCGGTGACAGGCCGGGGGGATACGCAGTATTTT. The full variable domain, rest sourced from reference TRBV5-1 and TRBJ2-3, is KAGVTQTPRYLIKTRGQQVTLSCSPISGHRSVSWYQQTPGQGLQFLFEYFSETQRNKGNFPGRFSGRQFSNSRSEMNVSTLELGDSALYLCASSLAVTGRGDTQYFGPGTRLTVL.

By share, this clonotype counts as medium-sized (0.01 to 0.1%). This CDR3 is missing its conserved last phenylalanine or tryptophan, likely due to a read error. The limits of the CDR3 on the DNA are not certain, so only TCRdb's listed CDR3 is given. The CDR3 sequence is CAWRESLTASQEI. The chain employs TRBV30 and TRBJ1-2. Germline V gives CDR1 GTSNPN, CDR2 SVGIG (reference sequence). Counting both end residues, the CDR3 totals 13 amino acids.

This clonotype is termed medium-sized. This chain joins TRBV30 and TRBJ1-1; 7 nucleotides agree with TRBD1. The CDR3 runs 13 residues. Trimming at V came to 3 bases and at J to 1 base, leaving 2 bases not matched to a gene. Germline assignment: CDR1 GTSNPN and CDR2 SVGIG (reference sequence). CDR3 region: CAWRRGRNTEAFF. The CDR3 coding sequence is TGTGCCTGGAGGAGGGGGCGGAACACTGAAGCTTTCTTT.